These T cell receptor beta chains were read from a single sample in a study of preoperative IRX-2 immunotherapy in early breast cancer. TCRdb keeps only in-frame clones here, not all; method: immunoSEQ multiplex PCR. This sample has approximately 5,100 clones; roughly two thirds occur once, and the top ten carry 11%. Source: tumor tissue, taken before IRX-2 immunotherapy. The receptors here all came from a human donor with breast cancer. CDR3s include the opening cysteine and the closing phenylalanine or tryptophan.

v_call	j_call	cdr3_aa
TRBV15	TRBJ2-7	CATSRARTRGEQYF
TRBV11-3	TRBJ2-1	CASSFGQGGRNEQFF
TRBV30	TRBJ2-1	CAWNPQRPADEQFF
TRBV12-5	TRBJ1-5	CASTLGNSNQPQHF
TRBV6-8	TRBJ2-5	CASSSGRLGTKETQYF
TRBV5-1	TRBJ2-7	CASSPGTGFLEQYF
TRBV19	TRBJ1-2	CASADRAYGYTF
TRBV19	TRBJ1-1	CASSRGVGRNTEAFF
TRBV25-1	TRBJ1-5	CASSAGDRHQPQHF
TRBV11-3	TRBJ2-1	CASSPPGTGLHNEQFF
TRBV12-5	TRBJ2-1	CASGLVGGSDEQFF
TRBV6-8	TRBJ2-7	CASSLLAPSYEQYF
TRBV7-7	TRBJ2-7	CASSLGAGATITYEQYF
TRBV11-3	TRBJ1-1	CASSPYFWGMNTEAFF
TRBV23-1	TRBJ1-4	CASSQGIQDGVATNEKLFF
TRBV18	TRBJ2-1	CASSPEAGGNEQFF
TRBV6-8	TRBJ2-7	CASSYSPSGSYEQYF
TRBV5-1	TRBJ2-2	CASSSFRRENTGELFF
TRBV28	TRBJ2-1	CASSSWTSGSSYNEQFF
TRBV27	TRBJ2-2	CASGLAGAGSGELFF
TRBV11-3	TRBJ1-1	CASRTGTGVMNTEAFF
TRBV18	TRBJ2-5	CASSPYGQETQYF
TRBV1	TRBJ2-1	CASSQVTSYEQFF
TRBV11-3	TRBJ2-5	CASSSWTSGSLETQYF
TRBV5-1	TRBJ2-7	CASSLALAGDYEQYF
TRBV11-3	TRBJ2-7	CASTLGPAGYEQYF
TRBV19	TRBJ1-1	CASSPRSNTEAFF
TRBV7-8	TRBJ2-3	CATGDYRTDTQYF
TRBV23-1	TRBJ2-3	CASSQETSGPTDTQYF
TRBV29-1	TRBJ2-1	CSAGDRASYNEQFF
TRBV28	TRBJ1-5	CASSLSGNQPQHF
TRBV7-8	TRBJ1-1	CASSFRGATEAFF
TRBV18	TRBJ2-7	CASSPLVGDEQYF
TRBV18	TRBJ1-2	CASSSRDSPQRVDYTF
TRBV19	TRBJ1-2	CASMEDGYGYTF
TRBV27	TRBJ2-5	CASTLTHGNQETQYF
TRBV15	TRBJ1-3	CATSAGSDGNTIYF
TRBV19	TRBJ1-1	CASSDNRGTLINTEAFF
TRBV6-8	TRBJ2-3	CASSDRIAGGTDTQYF
TRBV6-8	TRBJ1-2	CAISAGNYGYTF
TRBV23-1	TRBJ1-2	CASSSNTGGYGYTF
TRBV6-8	TRBJ2-7	CASSYQAQGYEQYF
TRBV18	TRBJ2-7	CASSPLSTGQGHEQYF
TRBV25-1	TRBJ2-2	CASSERHRYTGELFF
TRBV6-8	TRBJ2-7	CASRERRGGSYEQYF
TRBV6-1	TRBJ1-2	CASSEEQNYGYTF
TRBV25-1	TRBJ2-7	CASSLGASYEQYF